Listed here are 2 T cell receptor beta chains from one sample, sequenced in a study of T-cell reconstitution after alpha-beta-depleted transplantation in children. Unique molecular identifiers featured in how the TCRbeta library was prepared. Using its own MiXCR run on the PCR reads, TCRdb lists one record per CDR3 protein. The table shows around 400,000 distinct CDR3 sequences, with roughly a tenth occurring only once. The sequences come from PBMCs from the stem cell graft donor, collected from the stem cell graft. The receptors shown here come from a human donor who donated a stem cell graft to a child with acute myeloid leukemia.

This clonotype has more than one count but fewer than ten. The chain is built from TRBV7-2 and TRBJ2-5; 8 bases map to TRBD2. Germline V CDR1 and CDR2: SGHTA, FQGNSA. Losses at the gene ends were 1 base for V and 5 bases for J; bases not matched to a gene: 6. The CDR3 length is 15 residues. The CDR3 DNA follows: TGTGCCAGCAGCTTAGGTTCCGGGAGGGTGGAGACCCAGTACTTC. This sequence encodes CASSLGSGRVETQYF.

This clonotype appeared many times. J is TRBJ2-2 and V is TRBV20-1; 7 nucleotides match TRBD2. The CDR3 runs to 14 residues. Looked up from germline, CDR1 is DFQATT and CDR2 is SNEGSKA (reference sequence). V lost 3 bases to trimming and J lost 8 bases; unmatched junction nucleotides: 9. The CDR3 reads CSARDRLASGELFF. As DNA, the CDR3 is TGCAGTGCTAGGGACCGACTAGCTTCTGGGGAGCTGTTTTTT.